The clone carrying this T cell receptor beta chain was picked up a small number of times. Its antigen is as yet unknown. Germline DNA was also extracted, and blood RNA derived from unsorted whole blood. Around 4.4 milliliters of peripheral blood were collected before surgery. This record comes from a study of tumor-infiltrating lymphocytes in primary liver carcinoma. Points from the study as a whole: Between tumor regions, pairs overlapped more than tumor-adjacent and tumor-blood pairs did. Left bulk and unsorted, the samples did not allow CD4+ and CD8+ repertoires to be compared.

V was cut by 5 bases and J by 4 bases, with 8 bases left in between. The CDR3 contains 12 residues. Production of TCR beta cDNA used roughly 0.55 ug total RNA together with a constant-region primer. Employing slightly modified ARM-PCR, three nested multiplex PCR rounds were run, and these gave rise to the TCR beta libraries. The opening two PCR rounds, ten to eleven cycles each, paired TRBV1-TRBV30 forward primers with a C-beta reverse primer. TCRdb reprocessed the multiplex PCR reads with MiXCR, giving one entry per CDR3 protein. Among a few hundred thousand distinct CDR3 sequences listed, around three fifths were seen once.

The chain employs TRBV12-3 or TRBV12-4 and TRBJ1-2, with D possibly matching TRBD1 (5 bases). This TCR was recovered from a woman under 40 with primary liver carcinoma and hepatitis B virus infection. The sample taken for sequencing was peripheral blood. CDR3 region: CASSGTSYGYTF. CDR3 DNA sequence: TGTGCCAGCAGTGGGACCTCCTATGGCTACACCTTC.